The clone carrying this T cell receptor (beta chain) was detected a few times. No antigen is known for it. cDNA synthesis used the whole RNA isolate, giving expressed TCRB sequences. The protocol was immunoSEQ multiplex PCR, while the TCRdb copy is restricted to in-frame clones and leaves out a portion. The sample includes about 230,000 clones, approximately 16% of them seen just once. The sample is drawn from a study of beta chain features in type 1 diabetes. Study context: Patients were similar to healthy donors in age and gender (as well as in cell yields).

The ends lost 4 bases at V and 7 bases at J; junction bases unmatched: 7. This CDR3 has 14 residues. Germline V CDR1 and CDR2: SGHDT, YYEEEE. General study findings and limits: Type 1 diabetes patients had TCRB CDR3s that were shorter (moderately but significantly so) in all four CD4+ subsets. Naive, central memory and Treg TCRB repertoires seemed to resemble each other more closely in patients than they did in healthy donors.

The chain joins TRBV5-6 to TRBJ2-1, with 8 nucleotides matching TRBD1. The sequence was obtained from a man aged 25 to 40 with type 1 diabetes. The sequencing input was naive CD4+ T cells from blood. CDR3 DNA sequence: TGTGCCAGCAGCGGGAACAGGGGGTGGAATGAGCAGTTCTTC. Translation: CASSGNRGWNEQFF.